This T cell receptor (beta chain) was retrieved from a study of Graves' ophthalmopathy and Graves' hyperthyroidism. TCR beta CDR3 regions were amplified from RNA transcripts. A first-round RT-PCR used HTBI primers, followed by a second-round multiplex PCR. One entry per CDR3 protein results from TCRdb running MiXCR on the multiplex PCR reads. The data show about 150,000 distinct CDR3 sequences, less than 45% seen once. The V gene lost 8 bases and the J gene lost 0 bases, with 10 bases spanning the gap. The CDR3 has 13 residues. Germline CDR1 is SGHTA and CDR2 is FQGNSA. The chain has TRBV7-2 and TRBJ1-1; D gene uncertain. This TCR was sampled from a middle-aged woman with Graves' ophthalmopathy. Sequenced input: peripheral blood. The CDR3 region is CASQRGVNTEAFF. CDR3 nucleotides: TGTGCCAGCCAACGGGGTGTGAACACTGAAGCTTTCTTT.